Sequencing of this TCR beta chain was carried out in a study of CD8+CD57+ T cells in acquired aplastic anemia. The CDR3 extends over 16 amino acids. V was pared by 5 bases and J by 0 bases, with 10 bases of the junction left unmatched. Germline lookup yields CDR1 SGHVS and CDR2 FNYEAQ. Using genomic DNA as the template, TCR beta VDJ and CDR3 profiling was carried out. TCRdb reprocessed the reads via MiXCR and lists one record per CDR3 protein. Of approximately 300,000 distinct CDR3 sequences listed, approximately 60% are singletons. Sequencing involved patients with CD8+CD57+ cell expansion previously shown by flow cytometry. Severe acquired aplastic anemia affected all patients.

This clonotype was sampled from a human donor with aplastic anemia. The rearrangement uses TRBV7-6 and TRBJ2-7; 7 bases line up with TRBD2. The sequencing input was sorted CD4+, CD8+, or CD8+CD57+ T cells (not recorded which) from PBMCs. The CDR3 loop reads CASSPNSGPSSYEQYF. The CDR3 coding sequence is TGTGCCAGCAGCCCCAATAGCGGGCCAAGCTCCTACGAGCAGTACTTC.